What follows are 24 T cell receptor beta chains derived from one specimen sequenced in a study of CD8 T cells in Susac syndrome (dated by TCRdb to between 2018 and 2020). The library was generated by the immunoSEQ multiplex PCR assay. RNA was extracted using the RNeasy kit, and about 0.45 to 1 ug of the RNA was reverse transcribed with random hexamers. TCRdb passed the public sequencing reads through fastp at Q25 and MiXCR, retaining productive beta sequences. Each entry merges the rows of one CDR3 protein and shows their most common DNA and genes. This sample has approximately 190,000 distinct CDR3 sequences in its table, and 85% to 95% of those were observed once. The ten largest make up about 0.1% of the sample. Sequencing was done on a sample of CD4+ T cells from PBMCs. These receptors were obtained from a human donor in good health.

The chain has TRBV2 and TRBJ1-5; D is possibly TRBD1 (6 bases). Germline lookup yields CDR1 SNHLY and CDR2 FYNNEI. V was shortened by 5 bases and J by 5 bases, with 10 bases between the two germline ends. This CDR3 spans 13 amino acids. The chain's CDR3 is CASSPEGDQPQHF. The CDR3 nucleotides are TGTGCCAGCAGTCCTGAGGGGGATCAGCCCCAGCATTTT.

The chain is built from TRBV5-1 and TRBJ1-1, with D tentatively TRBD1 (5 bases). V lost 0 bases, J lost 5 bases, and 11 bases lay in between. The CDR3 consists of 14 residues. CDR1 SGHRS and CDR2 YFSETQ come from the germline V gene. Here the CDR3 DNA reads TGCGCCAGCAGCTTGGAAGGACATATAACTGAAGCTTTCTTT. Encoded protein: CASSLEGHITEAFF.

The V and J genes are TRBV4-1 and TRBJ1-2; TRBD1 might be the D (6 bases). Germline V gives CDR1 MGHRA, CDR2 YSYEKL. V lost 1 base and J 7 bases, leaving 16 bases between the germline ends. CDR3 length equals 15 residues. The CDR3 region has the DNA TGCGCCAGCAGCCAAGGAGGAGGCGGAGGGGGTGGCTACACCTTC. Translation: CASSQGGGGGGGYTF.

This chain joins TRBV12-3 or TRBV12-4 and TRBJ2-1; the match to TRBD2 covers 7 bases. The V gene end was trimmed by 6 bases and the J gene end by 8 bases; junction bases not matched to a gene: 16. The CDR3 is 16 residues long. CDR3: CASRDKAGPKVDEQFF. CDR3 nucleotides: TGTGCCAGCAGAGACAAAGCGGGGCCTAAGGTGGATGAGCAGTTCTTC.

The genes are TRBV27 and TRBJ2-7; 8 bases agree with TRBD2. CDR1 is MNHEY, CDR2 SMNVEV, per germline (reference sequence). After removal of 2 bases from V and 4 bases from J, the junction contained 10 bases not matched to a gene. CDR3 length: 16 amino acids. CDR3 DNA: TGTGCCAGCAGTTTAATATCCGGCGGGGGGCCGTACGAGCAGTACGTC. Translated, it gives CASSLISGGGPYEQYV.

The rearrangement links TRBV4-2 to TRBJ1-6; TRBD1 aligns across 9 bases. The CDR3 sequence is 15 residues long. The junction had 9 bases not matched to a gene; V was cut back by 1 base and J by 14 bases. Germline assignment: CDR1 LGHNA and CDR2 YNFKEQ. CDR3 nucleotide sequence: TGTGCCAGCAGCCAAGTTGTAGGACAGGGGCAGGCCCTCCACTTT. It encodes CASSQVVGQGQALHF.

About this clonotype: The CDR3 end shows no conserved phenylalanine or tryptophan, and so a read error is likely. The DNA is omitted, as the CDR3 cannot be located on it reliably, and the CDR3 follows TCRdb's listing. This CDR3 is CASSLAGTPYIRL. The chain employs TRBV13 and TRBJ2-7; TRBD1 was called by the table and not checked on the DNA. Germline assignment: CDR1 PRHDT and CDR2 FYEKMQ (reference sequence). The CDR3 numbers 13 amino acids, ends counted.

The chain employs TRBV5-1 and TRBJ2-2; maybe TRBD2 (6 bases). V was trimmed by 4 bases and J by 10 bases, leaving 14 bases between them. The CDR3 contains 13 residues. Germline V lookup: CDR1 SGHRS, CDR2 YFSETQ. The chain's CDR3 is CASSLVAATELFF. The CDR3 DNA is TGCGCCAGCAGCCTTGTAGCGGCTACGGAGCTGTTTTTT.

CDR3 DNA sequence: TGTGCCAGCAGCCCCGGACCGGTCAGTAATGAAAAACTGTTTTTT. Translating gives CASSPGPVSNEKLFF. This chain connects TRBV5-4 to TRBJ1-4; no definite D call. The germline V and J ends were trimmed by 4 bases and 4 bases, with 14 bases remaining between them. CDR1 and CDR2 (germline): SGHNT, YYREEE (reference sequence). CDR3 length: 15 residues. Looking up the rest from reference TRBV5-4 and TRBJ1-4 gives the full variable domain: ETGVTQSPTHLIKTRGQQVTLRCSSQSGHNTVSWYQQALGQGPQFIFQYYREEENGRGNFPPRFSGLQFPNYSSELNVNALELDDSALYLCASSPGPVSNEKLFFGSGTQLSVL.

This clonotype was counted a single time. The chain uses TRBV7-2 and TRBJ2-4, with 7 nucleotides matching TRBD2. V lost 3 bases and J lost 2; bases outside the gene matches: 4. The germline V gene encodes CDR1 SGHTA and CDR2 FQGNSA. The CDR3 has 15 amino acids. This chain's CDR3 is CASSLGGVSKNIQYF. CDR3 nucleotides: TGTGCCAGCAGCTTGGGAGGGGTCTCCAAAAACATTCAGTACTTC.

This chain connects TRBV15 to TRBJ2-7, with D possibly being TRBD1 (6 bases). From germline, CDR1 is LNHNV and CDR2 YYDKDF (reference sequence). V was pared by 1 base and J by 3 bases, with 7 bases between. The CDR3 has 13 amino acids. CDR3: CATSRGDIYEQYF. As DNA, the CDR3 is TGTGCCACCAGCAGAGGGGACATCTACGAGCAGTACTTC. The complete variable domain, with remaining parts taken from reference TRBV15 and TRBJ2-7, reads DAMVIQNPRYQVTQFGKPVTLSCSQTLNHNVMYWYQQKSSQAPKLLFHYYDKDFNNEADTPDNFQSRRPNTSFCFLDIRSPGLGDTAMYLCATSRGDIYEQYFGPGTRLTVT.

With regard to this clonotype: A junction boundary mismatches the germline segment, possibly from a read error. This chain joins TRBV5-1 and TRBJ2-1, with 14 bases aligning to TRBD2. Germline assignment: CDR1 SGHRS and CDR2 YFSETQ. The CDR3 runs to 15 residues. In DNA form, the CDR3 reads TGCGCCAGCAGCCCCGAACCTGGACTAGCGGGGGGACGGAGATTC. It encodes CASSPEPGLAGGRRF. Using reference TRBV5-1 and TRBJ2-1 for the parts outside the CDR3, the full variable domain is KAGVTQTPRYLIKTRGQQVTLSCSPISGHRSVSWYQQTPGQGLQFLFEYFSETQRNKGNFPGRFSGRQFSNSRSEMNVSTLELGDSALYLCASSPEPGLAGGRRFGPGTRLTVL.

The chain links TRBV5-1 to TRBJ2-4; possibly TRBD1 or TRBD2 for D (6 bases each). V lost 0 bases and J 6 bases, leaving 13 bases between the germline ends. The germline V gene encodes CDR1 SGHRS and CDR2 YFSETQ. The CDR3 length is 15 residues. The CDR3 loop is CASSLDGGQGNIQYF. As DNA, the CDR3 is TGCGCCAGCAGCTTGGATGGGGGGCAGGGAAACATTCAGTACTTC.

The chain couples TRBV5-1 to TRBJ1-5; TRBD1 might be the D (6 bases). The CDR3 is 15 amino acids. With 0 bases removed from V and 0 bases from J, the gap between germline ends came to 7 bases. CDR1 SGHRS and CDR2 YFSETQ come from the germline V gene. For the CDR3, the DNA is TGCGCCAGCAGCTTGGAGGGGGATAGCAATCAGCCCCAGCATTTT. Encoded protein: CASSLEGDSNQPQHF.

This chain uses TRBV3-1 with TRBJ2-7, with D hard to call. CDR3 length: 14 amino acids. V lost 3 bases and J 3 bases, leaving 12 bases between the germline ends. Germline CDR1 LGHDT, CDR2 YNNKEL (reference sequence). In DNA, the CDR3 is TGTGCCAGCAGCCAGAGTTTCAGCCTCTACGAGCAGTACGTC. It is translated as CASSQSFSLYEQYV.

This chain uses TRBV29-1 with TRBJ2-3; D is ambiguous. The V end lost 2 bases, the J end lost 6 bases, and 9 bases lay between the germline ends. Germline CDR1 and CDR2: SQVTM and ANQGSEA. This CDR3 contains 12 residues. The CDR3 here is CSVEQASDTQYF. In DNA, the CDR3 is TGCAGCGTTGAACAGGCATCTGATACGCAGTATTTT.

The genes are TRBV11-2 and TRBJ2-3, with 9 bases lining up with TRBD1. The CDR3 has 15 amino acids. The trim removed 4 bases at V and 8 bases at J, leaving 10 bases unmatched. Germline V gene lookup returns CDR1 SGHAT and CDR2 FQNNGV. CDR3 nucleotide sequence: TGTGCCAGCAGCTGGACGGGACAGGGAGAGGGTACGCAGTATTTT. Translation: CASSWTGQGEGTQYF.

This clonotype was counted once. The chain employs TRBV29-1 and TRBJ1-5; a possible D gene is TRBD1 (6 bases). The CDR3 has 13 residues. V dropped 2 bases and J dropped 5 bases, with 10 bases sitting between them. Germline CDR1 reads SQVTM; CDR2 reads ANQGSEA. The CDR3 region is CSVEQGRDQPQHF. The DNA of the CDR3 is TGCAGCGTTGAACAGGGGAGGGATCAGCCCCAGCATTTT.

This chain links TRBV25-1 with TRBJ1-2; 9 positions agree with TRBD1. There are 15 residues in the CDR3. J was trimmed by 3 bases and V by 1 base; bases with no gene match: 3. Germline loops: CDR1 MGHDK, CDR2 SYGVNS. The CDR3 sequence is CASSEWGQGHYGYTF. For the CDR3, the DNA is TGTGCCAGCAGTGAATGGGGACAGGGTCACTATGGCTACACCTTC.

The chain joins TRBV7-2 to TRBJ1-1, with D perhaps matching TRBD1 (5 bases). CDR1 and CDR2 from the germline V gene are SGHTA and FQGNSA. With 1 base removed from V and 1 base from J, the gap between germline ends came to 10 bases. The CDR3 is 15 amino acids. The CDR3: CASSLVRTPNTEAFF. The CDR3 region has the DNA TGTGCCAGCAGCTTAGTTCGGACACCGAACACTGAAGCTTTCTTT. Full variable domain (missing parts from reference TRBV7-2 and TRBJ1-1): GAGVSQSPSNKVTEKGKDVELRCDPISGHTALYWYRQSLGQGLEFLIYFQGNSAPDKSGLPSDRFSAERTGGSVSTLTIQRTQQEDSAVYLCASSLVRTPNTEAFFGQGTRLTVV.

The chain recombines TRBV20-1 with TRBJ2-7; D is ambiguous. Germline V CDR1 and CDR2: DFQATT, SNEGSKA (reference sequence). The CDR3 spans 15 residues. Trimming took off 3 bases at V and 6 bases at J, with 21 bases between the two ends. The CDR3 is CSASLFTPSRSEQYF. The CDR3 DNA sequence: TGCAGTGCTAGTTTGTTTACTCCCTCTCGGTCCGAGCAGTACTTC.

J is TRBJ2-2 and V is TRBV12-3 or TRBV12-4, with 8 bases fitting TRBD2. The CDR3 has 13 amino acids. The V segment lost 3 bases and the J segment 7 bases; nucleotides outside the gene matches: 1. The CDR3 here is CASSFGGVGELFF. Here the CDR3 DNA reads TGTGCCAGCAGTTTCGGGGGGGTCGGGGAGCTGTTTTTT.

This chain connects TRBV5-4 to TRBJ2-5; D uncertain. From germline, CDR1 is SGHNT and CDR2 YYREEE (reference sequence). There are 14 residues in the CDR3. V was shortened by 0 bases and J by 1 base, with 7 bases between the two germline ends. CDR3 coding DNA: TGTGCCAGCAGCTTGGAGCAGAGCCAAGAGACCCAGTACTTC. Encoded protein: CASSLEQSQETQYF.

This clonotype appeared a single time. The chain is built from TRBV19 and TRBJ1-6; the D gene is possibly TRBD1 (5 bases). Trimming shortened V by 5 bases and J by 6 bases, and 17 bases separated the two germline ends. Per germline, CDR1 LNHDA and CDR2 SQIVND (reference sequence). The CDR3 runs to 16 residues. CDR3 nucleotides: TGTGCCAGTAGTGAAGTGGACGGGGCCGGTAATTCACCCCTCCACTTT. Translation gives CASSEVDGAGNSPLHF.